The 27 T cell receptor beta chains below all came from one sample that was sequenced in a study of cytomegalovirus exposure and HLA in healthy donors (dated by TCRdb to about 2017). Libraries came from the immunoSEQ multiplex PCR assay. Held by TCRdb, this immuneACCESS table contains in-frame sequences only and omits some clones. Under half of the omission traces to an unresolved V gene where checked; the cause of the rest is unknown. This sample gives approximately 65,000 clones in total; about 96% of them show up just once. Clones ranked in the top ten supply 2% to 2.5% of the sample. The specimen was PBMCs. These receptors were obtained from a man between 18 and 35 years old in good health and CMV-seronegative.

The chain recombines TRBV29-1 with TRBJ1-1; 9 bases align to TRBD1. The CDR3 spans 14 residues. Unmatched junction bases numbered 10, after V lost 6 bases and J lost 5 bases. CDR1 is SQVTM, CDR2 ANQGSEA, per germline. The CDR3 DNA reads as TGCAGCGTATTACAGGGGGCTGTGGGGACTGAAGCTTTCTTT. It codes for CSVLQGAVGTEAFF.

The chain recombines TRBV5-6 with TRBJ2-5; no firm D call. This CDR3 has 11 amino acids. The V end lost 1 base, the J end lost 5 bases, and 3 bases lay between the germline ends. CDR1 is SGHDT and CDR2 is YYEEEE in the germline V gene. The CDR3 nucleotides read TGTGCCAGCAGCTTGTCGGAGACCCAGTACTTC. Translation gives CASSLSETQYF.

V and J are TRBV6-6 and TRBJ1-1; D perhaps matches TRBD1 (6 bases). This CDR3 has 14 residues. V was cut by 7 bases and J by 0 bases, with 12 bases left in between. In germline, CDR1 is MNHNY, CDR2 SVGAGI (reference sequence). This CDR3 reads CASISYRVNTEAFF. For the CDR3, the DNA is TGTGCCAGCATTTCGTACAGGGTGAACACTGAAGCTTTCTTT.

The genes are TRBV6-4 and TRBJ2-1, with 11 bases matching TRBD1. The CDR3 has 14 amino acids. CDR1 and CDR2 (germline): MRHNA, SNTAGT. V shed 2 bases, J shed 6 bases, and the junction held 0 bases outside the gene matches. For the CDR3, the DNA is TGTGCCAGCAGTGACGGGACAGGGGGCAATGAGCAGTTCTTC. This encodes CASSDGTGGNEQFF.

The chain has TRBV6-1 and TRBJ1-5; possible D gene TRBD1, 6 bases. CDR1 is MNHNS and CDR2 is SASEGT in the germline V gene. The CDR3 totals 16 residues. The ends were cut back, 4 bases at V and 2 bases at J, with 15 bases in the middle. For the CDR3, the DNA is TGTGCCAGCAGTGCCCCAGCGGGGGCTGGCAATCAGCCCCAGCATTTT. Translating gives CASSAPAGAGNQPQHF.

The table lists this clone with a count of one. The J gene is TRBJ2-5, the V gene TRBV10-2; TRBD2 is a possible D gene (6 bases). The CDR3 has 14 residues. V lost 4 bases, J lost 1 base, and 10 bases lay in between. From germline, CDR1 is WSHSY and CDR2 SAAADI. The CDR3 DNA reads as TGCGCCAGCAGTGTAGGAGGGAGCCAAGAGACCCAGTACTTC. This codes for CASSVGGSQETQYF.

CDR3 loop: CASSQSPGTSGRAPGELFF. CDR3 bases: TGTGCCAGCAGCCAAAGTCCCGGGACTAGCGGGAGGGCCCCCGGGGAGCTGTTTTTT. The gene calls are TRBV4-2 and TRBJ2-2; 16 bases map to TRBD2. V dropped 2 bases and J dropped 6; count of bases not matched to a gene: 9. Looked up from germline, CDR1 is LGHNA and CDR2 is YNFKEQ. The CDR3 consists of 19 residues.

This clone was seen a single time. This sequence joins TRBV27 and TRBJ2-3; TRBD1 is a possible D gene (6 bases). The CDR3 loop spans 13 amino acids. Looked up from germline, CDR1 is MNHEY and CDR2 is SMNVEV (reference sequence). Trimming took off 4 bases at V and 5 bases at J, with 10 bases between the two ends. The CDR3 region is CASSYRDRDTQYF. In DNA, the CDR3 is TGTGCCAGCAGTTACAGGGATAGAGATACGCAGTATTTT.

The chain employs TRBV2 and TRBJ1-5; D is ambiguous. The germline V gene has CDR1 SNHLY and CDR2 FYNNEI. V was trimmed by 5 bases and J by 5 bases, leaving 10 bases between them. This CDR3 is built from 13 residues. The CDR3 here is CASSLLGDQPQHF. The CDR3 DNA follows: TGTGCCAGCAGTCTGCTAGGCGATCAGCCCCAGCATTTT.

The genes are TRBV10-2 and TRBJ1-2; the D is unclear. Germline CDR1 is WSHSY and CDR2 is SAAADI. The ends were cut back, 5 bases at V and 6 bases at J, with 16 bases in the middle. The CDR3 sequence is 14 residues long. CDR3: CASSSSGEYDGYTF. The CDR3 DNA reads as TGCGCCAGCAGTAGTTCCGGAGAATATGATGGCTACACCTTC.

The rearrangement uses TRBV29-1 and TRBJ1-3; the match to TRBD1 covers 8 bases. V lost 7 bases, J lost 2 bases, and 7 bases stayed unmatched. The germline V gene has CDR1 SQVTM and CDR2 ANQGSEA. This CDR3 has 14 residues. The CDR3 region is CSAGQGFAGNTIYF. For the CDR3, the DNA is TGCAGCGCCGGACAGGGTTTCGCTGGAAACACCATATATTTT.

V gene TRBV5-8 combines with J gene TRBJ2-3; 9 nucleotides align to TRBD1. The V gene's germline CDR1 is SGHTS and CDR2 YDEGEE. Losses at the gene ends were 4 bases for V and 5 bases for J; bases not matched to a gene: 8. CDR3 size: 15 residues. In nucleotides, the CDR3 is TGTGCCAGCAGCCGGGGACAGGGCGGTAGAGATACGCAGTATTTT. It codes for CASSRGQGGRDTQYF.

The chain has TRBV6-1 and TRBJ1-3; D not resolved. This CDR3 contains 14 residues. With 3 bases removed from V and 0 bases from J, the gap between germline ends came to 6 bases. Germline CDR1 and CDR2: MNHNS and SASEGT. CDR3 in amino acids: CASSDEISGNTIYF. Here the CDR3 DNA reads TGTGCCAGCAGTGATGAGATCTCTGGAAACACCATATATTTT.

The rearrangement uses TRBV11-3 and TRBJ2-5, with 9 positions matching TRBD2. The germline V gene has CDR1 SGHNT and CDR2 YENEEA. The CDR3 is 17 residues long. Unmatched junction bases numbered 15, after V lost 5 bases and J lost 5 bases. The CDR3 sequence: CASSDYMGGRAAETQYF. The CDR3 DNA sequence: TGTGCCAGCAGCGACTATATGGGCGGGAGGGCCGCTGAGACCCAGTACTTC.

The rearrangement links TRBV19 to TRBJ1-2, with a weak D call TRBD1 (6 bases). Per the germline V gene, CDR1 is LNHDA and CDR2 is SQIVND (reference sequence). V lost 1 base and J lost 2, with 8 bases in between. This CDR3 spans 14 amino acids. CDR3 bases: TGTGCCAGTAGTATAGCCACAGGGAACTATGGCTACACCTTC. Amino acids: CASSIATGNYGYTF.

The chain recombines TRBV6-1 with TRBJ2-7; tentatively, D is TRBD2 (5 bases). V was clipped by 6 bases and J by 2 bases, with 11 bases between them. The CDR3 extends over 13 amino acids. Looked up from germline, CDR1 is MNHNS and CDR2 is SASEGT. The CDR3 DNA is TGTGCCAGCAGCGTTCCGGGAACCTACGAGCAGTACTTC. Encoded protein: CASSVPGTYEQYF.

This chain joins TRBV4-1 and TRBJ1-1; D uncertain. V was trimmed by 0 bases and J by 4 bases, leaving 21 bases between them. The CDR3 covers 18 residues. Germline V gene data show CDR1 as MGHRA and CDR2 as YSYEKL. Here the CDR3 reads CASSQDIVSRRRSTEAFF. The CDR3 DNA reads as TGCGCCAGCAGCCAAGATATAGTTAGTAGGAGAAGAAGCACTGAAGCTTTCTTT.

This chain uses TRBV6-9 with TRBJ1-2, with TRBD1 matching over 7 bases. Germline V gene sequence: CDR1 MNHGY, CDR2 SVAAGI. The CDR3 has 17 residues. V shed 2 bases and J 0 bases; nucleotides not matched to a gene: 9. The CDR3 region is CASSYGLQGFTNYGYTF. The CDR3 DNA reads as TGTGCCAGCAGTTATGGTTTACAGGGGTTTACTAACTATGGCTACACCTTC.

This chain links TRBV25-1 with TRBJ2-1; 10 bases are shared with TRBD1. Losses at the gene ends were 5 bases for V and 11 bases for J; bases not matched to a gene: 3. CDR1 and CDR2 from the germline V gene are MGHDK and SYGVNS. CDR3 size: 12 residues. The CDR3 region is CASSWTGGKQFF. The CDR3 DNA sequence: TGTGCCAGCAGTTGGACAGGGGGAAAGCAGTTCTTC.

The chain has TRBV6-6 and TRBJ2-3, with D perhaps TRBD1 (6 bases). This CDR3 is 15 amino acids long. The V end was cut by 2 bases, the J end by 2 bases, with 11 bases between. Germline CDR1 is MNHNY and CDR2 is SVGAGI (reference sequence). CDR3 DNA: TGTGCCAGCAGTTACAAGGGGGACCTCACAGATACGCAGTATTTT. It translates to CASSYKGDLTDTQYF.

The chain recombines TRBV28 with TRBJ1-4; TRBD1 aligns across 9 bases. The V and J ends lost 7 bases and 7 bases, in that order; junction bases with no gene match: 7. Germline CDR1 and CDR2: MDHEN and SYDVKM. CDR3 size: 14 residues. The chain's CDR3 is CASTIQGAGEKLFF. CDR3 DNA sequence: TGTGCCAGCACCATACAGGGGGCGGGTGAAAAACTGTTTTTT.

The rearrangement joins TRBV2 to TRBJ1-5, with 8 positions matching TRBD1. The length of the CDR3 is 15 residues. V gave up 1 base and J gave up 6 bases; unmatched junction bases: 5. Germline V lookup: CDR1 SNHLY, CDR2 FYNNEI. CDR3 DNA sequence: TGTGCCAGCAGTGAAGTTCGGCAGGGGGCTCAGCCCCAGCATTTT. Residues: CASSEVRQGAQPQHF.

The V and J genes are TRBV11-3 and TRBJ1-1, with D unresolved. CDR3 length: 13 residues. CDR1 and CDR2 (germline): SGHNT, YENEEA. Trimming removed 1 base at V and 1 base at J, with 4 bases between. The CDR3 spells CASSLVWNTEAFF. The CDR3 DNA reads TGTGCCAGCAGCTTAGTATGGAACACTGAAGCTTTCTTT.

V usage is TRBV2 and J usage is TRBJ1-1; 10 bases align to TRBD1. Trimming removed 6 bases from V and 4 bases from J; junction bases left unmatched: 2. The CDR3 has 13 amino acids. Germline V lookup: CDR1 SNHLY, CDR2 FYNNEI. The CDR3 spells CASSRTGGTEAFF. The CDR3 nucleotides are TGTGCCAGCAGCCGGACAGGGGGCACTGAAGCTTTCTTT.

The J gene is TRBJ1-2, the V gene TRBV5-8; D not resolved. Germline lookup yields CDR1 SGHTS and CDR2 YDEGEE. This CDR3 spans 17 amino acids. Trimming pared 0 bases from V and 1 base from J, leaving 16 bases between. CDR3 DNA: TGTGCCAGCAGCTTGGGGCAGGCGTTGCCCAATAACTATGGCTACACCTTC. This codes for CASSLGQALPNNYGYTF. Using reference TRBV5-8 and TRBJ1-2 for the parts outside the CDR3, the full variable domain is EAGVTQSPTHLIKTRGQQATLRCSPISGHTSVYWYQQALGLGLQFLLWYDEGEERNRGNFPPRFSGRQFPNYSSELNVNALELEDSALYLCASSLGQALPNNYGYTFGSGTRLTVV.

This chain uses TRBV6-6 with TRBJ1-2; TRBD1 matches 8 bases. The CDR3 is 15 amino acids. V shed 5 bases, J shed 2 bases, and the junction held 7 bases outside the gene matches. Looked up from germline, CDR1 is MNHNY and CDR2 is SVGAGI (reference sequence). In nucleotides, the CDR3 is TGTGCCAGCAGTCTCGGGACAGGAGAGAACTATGGCTACACCTTC. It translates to CASSLGTGENYGYTF.

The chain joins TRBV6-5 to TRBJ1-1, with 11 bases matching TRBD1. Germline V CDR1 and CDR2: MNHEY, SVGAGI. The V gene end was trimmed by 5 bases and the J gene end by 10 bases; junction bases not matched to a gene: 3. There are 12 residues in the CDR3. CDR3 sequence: CASSGQGAGAFF. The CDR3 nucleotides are TGTGCCAGCAGTGGACAGGGGGCGGGAGCTTTCTTT.